This T cell receptor (beta chain) was recorded in a study of blood T cell repertoires in COVID-19. Looking at the study overall: Researchers got acute and convalescent COVID-19 samples from the United States, Italy and Spain.

V trimming: 3 bases; J trimming: 7 bases; junction bases outside the gene matches: 9. Germline CDR1 reads SGHNT; CDR2 reads YYREEE (reference sequence). The CDR3 length is 15 residues. Only in-frame clones appear in the TCRdb table, and some are missing; sequencing was by immunoSEQ multiplex PCR. In the table there are roughly 25,000 clones, nearly 90% of which are singletons. Sequencing used peripheral blood. The clonotype comes from a man in his sixties or seventies with acute or convalescent COVID-19. The J gene is TRBJ2-3, the V gene TRBV5-4, with 9 bases matching TRBD1. The CDR3 DNA sequence: TGTGCCAGCAGCTACTCCGGGACAGGGCAATATACGCAGTATTTT. Amino acid sequence: CASSYSGTGQYTQYF.